This is a list of T cell receptor beta chains from one sample in a study of T cell responses to AZD1222 COVID-19 vaccine. Profiling relied on immunoSEQ multiplex PCR, and the TCRdb table lists in-frame clones only, not all of them. This table has about 120,000 clones, around 90% appearing once. This material consisted of peripheral blood, taken on day 0 of AZD1222 vaccination. The receptors shown here come from an adult in good health. Both conserved end residues are part of each CDR3. The order of the fields is J gene, V gene, CDR3 protein.

>TRBJ2-2|TRBV7-6
CASSPRWGDTGELFF
>TRBJ2-7|TRBV6-5
CASRQGSYEQYF
>TRBJ2-7|TRBV20-1
CSARRISEQYF
>TRBJ2-2|TRBV7-3
CASSLSFAGELFF
>TRBJ2-3|TRBV14
CASSHPGGLTDTQYF
>TRBJ2-2|TRBV19
CATKQGTLSNTGELFF
>TRBJ2-5|TRBV5-1
CASSSGEETQYF
>TRBJ1-1|TRBV29-1
CSVDHNTEAFF
>TRBJ2-7|TRBV7-9
CASTTRSRGGGPGYEQYF
>TRBJ1-6|TRBV21-1
CASSKGRGQYNSPLHF
>TRBJ1-2|TRBV6-1
CASSENLLRGNYGYTF
>TRBJ2-1|TRBV27
CASSDRQGARNNEQFF
>TRBJ2-1|TRBV5-1
CASSLGSLAGANEQFF
>TRBJ2-3|TRBV28
CASSPPTSPSTDTQYF
>TRBJ2-1|TRBV7-9
CASSLALSTGWGHNEQFF
>TRBJ1-1|TRBV29-1
CSVEDRGPLFTEAFF
>TRBJ1-1|TRBV29-1
CSAQSLNTEAFF
>TRBJ2-1|TRBV19
CASSRTSVGDNEQFF
>TRBJ1-1|TRBV6-5
CASTPKGTEAFF
>TRBJ1-2|TRBV18
CASSPPSQPGYTF
>TRBJ2-7|TRBV4-2
CASSSGLAGSYEQYF
>TRBJ1-3|TRBV3-1/TRBV3-2
CASSPYYAGIDRNTIYF
>TRBJ2-7|TRBV12-3/TRBV12-4
CASRVTGESEQYF
>TRBJ1-3|TRBV18
CASSPPTGGKSGNTIYF
>TRBJ1-3|TRBV6-5
CASTPRPGSGNTIYF
>TRBJ2-7|TRBV7-9
CASSPSGGSSYEQYF
>TRBJ1-3|TRBV7-6
CASSLGSGRSGNTIYF
>TRBJ1-2|TRBV30
CAWSVGPNYGYTF
>TRBJ2-5|TRBV9
CASSRRRTVQGETQYF
>TRBJ2-2|TRBV9
CASSPQGLGTGELFF
>TRBJ1-1|TRBV9
CASSVGQDRLRNTEAFF
>TRBJ1-2|TRBV5-1
CATRTGEGYGYTF
>TRBJ2-5|TRBV30
CAWRGVWETQYF
>TRBJ1-1|TRBV5-4
CASSAQGLLGTEAFF